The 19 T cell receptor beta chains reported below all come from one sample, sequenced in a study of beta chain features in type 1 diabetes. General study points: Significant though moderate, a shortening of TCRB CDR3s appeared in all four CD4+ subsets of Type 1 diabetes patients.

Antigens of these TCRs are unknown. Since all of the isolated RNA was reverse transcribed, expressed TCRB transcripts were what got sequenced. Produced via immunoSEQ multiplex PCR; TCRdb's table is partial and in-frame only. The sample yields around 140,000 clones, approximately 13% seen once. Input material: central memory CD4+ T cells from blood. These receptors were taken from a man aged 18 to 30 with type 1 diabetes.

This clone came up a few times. CDR3 DNA sequence: TGTGCCAGCAGACACTTCTCCAGGGGATACAATGAGCAGTTCTTC. Its translation: CASRHFSRGYNEQFF. The gene calls are TRBV6-1 and TRBJ2-1; TRBD1 is a possible D gene (6 bases). The CDR3 length is 15 residues. Trimming removed 6 bases at V and 4 bases at J, with 16 bases between. Germline-derived CDR1 and CDR2 are MNHNS and SASEGT.

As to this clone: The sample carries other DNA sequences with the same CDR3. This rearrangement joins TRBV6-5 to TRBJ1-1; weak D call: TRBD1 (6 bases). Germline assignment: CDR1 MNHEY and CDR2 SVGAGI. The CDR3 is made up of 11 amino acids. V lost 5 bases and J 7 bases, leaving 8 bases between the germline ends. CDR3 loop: CASSQGLEAFF. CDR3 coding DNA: TGTGCCAGCAGTCAGGGGCTTGAAGCTTTCTTT.

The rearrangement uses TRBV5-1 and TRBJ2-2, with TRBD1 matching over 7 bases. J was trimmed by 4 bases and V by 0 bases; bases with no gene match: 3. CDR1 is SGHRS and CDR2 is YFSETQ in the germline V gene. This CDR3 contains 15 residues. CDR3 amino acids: CASSLVAGGTGELFF. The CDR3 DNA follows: TGCGCCAGCAGCTTGGTAGCAGGGGGCACCGGGGAGCTGTTTTTT.

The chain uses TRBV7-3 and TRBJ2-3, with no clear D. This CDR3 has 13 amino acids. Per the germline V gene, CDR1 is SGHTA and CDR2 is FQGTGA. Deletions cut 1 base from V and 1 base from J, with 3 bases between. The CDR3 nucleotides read TGTGCCAGCAGCTTAAGCCGCACAGATACGCAGTATTTT. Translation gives CASSLSRTDTQYF.

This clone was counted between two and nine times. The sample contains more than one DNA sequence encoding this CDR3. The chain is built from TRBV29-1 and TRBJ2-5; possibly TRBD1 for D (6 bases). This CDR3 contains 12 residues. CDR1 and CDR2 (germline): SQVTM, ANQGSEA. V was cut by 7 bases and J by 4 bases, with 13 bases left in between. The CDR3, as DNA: TGCAGCGGCCAGGGGTTGGGAGAGACCCAGTACTTC. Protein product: CSGQGLGETQYF.

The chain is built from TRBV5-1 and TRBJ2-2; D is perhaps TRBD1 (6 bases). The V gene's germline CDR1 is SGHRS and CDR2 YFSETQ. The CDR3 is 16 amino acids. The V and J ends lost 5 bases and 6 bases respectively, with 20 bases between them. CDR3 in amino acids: CASRRTGTISSGELFF. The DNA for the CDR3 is TGCGCCAGCAGGCGGACCGGGACAATAAGCTCCGGGGAGCTGTTTTTT.

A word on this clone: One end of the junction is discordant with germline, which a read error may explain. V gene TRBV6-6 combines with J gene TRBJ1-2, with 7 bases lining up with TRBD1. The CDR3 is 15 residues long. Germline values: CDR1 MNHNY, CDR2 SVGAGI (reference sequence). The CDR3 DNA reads TGTGCCATCAGTGAGTCGGAGGGGGCGCGGGTCGGCTACACCTTC. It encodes CAISESEGARVGYTF.

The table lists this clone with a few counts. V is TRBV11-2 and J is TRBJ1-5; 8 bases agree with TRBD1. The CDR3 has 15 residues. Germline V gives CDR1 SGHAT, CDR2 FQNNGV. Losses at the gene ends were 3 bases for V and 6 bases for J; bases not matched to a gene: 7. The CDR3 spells CASSLGTGGGQPQHF. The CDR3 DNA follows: TGTGCCAGCAGCTTGGGAACAGGGGGAGGTCAGCCCCAGCATTTT.

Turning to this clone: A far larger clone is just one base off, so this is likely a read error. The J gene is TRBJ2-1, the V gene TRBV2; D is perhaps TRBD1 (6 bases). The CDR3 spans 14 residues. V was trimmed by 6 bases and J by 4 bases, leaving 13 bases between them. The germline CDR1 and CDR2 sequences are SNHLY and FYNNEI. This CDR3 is CASSATGPYNEQFF. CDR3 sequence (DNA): TGTGCCAGCAGCGCGACAGGACCGTACAATGAGCAGTTCTTC.

The CDR3 sequence: CASSLDKTNVLTF. In DNA form, the CDR3 reads TGTGCCAGCAGCTTAGACAAGACCAACGTCCTGACTTTC. The J gene is TRBJ2-6, the V gene TRBV7-2; D not resolved. Per the germline V gene, CDR1 is SGHTA and CDR2 is FQGNSA. With 1 base removed from V and 8 bases from J, the gap between germline ends came to 6 bases. This CDR3 comprises 13 residues.

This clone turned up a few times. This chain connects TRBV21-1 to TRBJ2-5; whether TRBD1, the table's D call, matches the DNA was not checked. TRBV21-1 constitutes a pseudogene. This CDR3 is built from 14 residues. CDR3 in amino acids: CASSKGQGRETQYF. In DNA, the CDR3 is TGTGCCAGCAGCAAAGGGCAGGGAAGAGAGACCCAGTACTTC.

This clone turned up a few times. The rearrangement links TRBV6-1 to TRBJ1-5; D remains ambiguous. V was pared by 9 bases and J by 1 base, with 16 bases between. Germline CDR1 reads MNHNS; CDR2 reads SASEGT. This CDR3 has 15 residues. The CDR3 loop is CASKQCLWSNQPQHF. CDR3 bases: TGTGCCAGTAAACAGTGTCTTTGGAGCAATCAGCCCCAGCATTTT.

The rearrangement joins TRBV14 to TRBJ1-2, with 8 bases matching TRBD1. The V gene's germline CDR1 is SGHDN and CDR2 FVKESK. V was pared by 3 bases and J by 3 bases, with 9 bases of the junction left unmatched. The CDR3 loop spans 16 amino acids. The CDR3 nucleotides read TGTGCCAGCAGCCACCCTCAGGGGGCGGGTTACTATGGCTACACCTTC. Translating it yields CASSHPQGAGYYGYTF.

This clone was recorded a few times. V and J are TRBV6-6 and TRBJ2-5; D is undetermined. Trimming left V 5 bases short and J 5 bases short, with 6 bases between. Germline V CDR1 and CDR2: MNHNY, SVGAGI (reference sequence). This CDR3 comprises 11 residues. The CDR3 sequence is CASSTLETQYF. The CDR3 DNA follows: TGTGCCAGCAGTACCCTGGAGACCCAGTACTTC.

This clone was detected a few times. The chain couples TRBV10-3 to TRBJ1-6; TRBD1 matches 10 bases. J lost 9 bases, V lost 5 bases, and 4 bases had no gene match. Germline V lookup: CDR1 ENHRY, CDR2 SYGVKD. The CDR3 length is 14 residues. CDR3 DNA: TGTGCCATCAGTTCCGGGACAGGGGTTTCACCCCTCCACTTT. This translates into CAISSGTGVSPLHF.

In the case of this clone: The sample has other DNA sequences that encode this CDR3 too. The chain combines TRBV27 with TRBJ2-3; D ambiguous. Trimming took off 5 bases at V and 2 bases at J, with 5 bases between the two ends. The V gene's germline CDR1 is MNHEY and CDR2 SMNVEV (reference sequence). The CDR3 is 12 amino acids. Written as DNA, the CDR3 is TGTGCCAGCAGTACTCTCACAGATACGCAGTATTTT. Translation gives CASSTLTDTQYF.

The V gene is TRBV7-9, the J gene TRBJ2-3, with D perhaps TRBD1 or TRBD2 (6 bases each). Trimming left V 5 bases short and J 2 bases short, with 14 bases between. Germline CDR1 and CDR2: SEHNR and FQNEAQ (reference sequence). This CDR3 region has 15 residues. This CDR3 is CASSTTGAITDTQYF. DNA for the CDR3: TGTGCCAGCAGCACGACGGGGGCGATCACAGATACGCAGTATTTT. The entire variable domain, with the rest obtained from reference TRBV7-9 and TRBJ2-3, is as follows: DTGVSQNPRHKITKRGQNVTFRCDPISEHNRLYWYRQTLGQGPEFLTYFQNEAQLEKSRLLSDRFSAERPKGSFSTLEIQRTEQGDSAMYLCASSTTGAITDTQYFGPGTRLTVL.

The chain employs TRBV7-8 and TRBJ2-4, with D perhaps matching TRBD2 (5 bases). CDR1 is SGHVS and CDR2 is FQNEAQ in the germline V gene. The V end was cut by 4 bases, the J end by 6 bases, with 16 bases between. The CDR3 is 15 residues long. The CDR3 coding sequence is TGTGCCAGCAGCTCCCCGGGCCTAGGGAGAAACATTCAGTACTTC. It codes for CASSSPGLGRNIQYF.

CDR3: CAAGSGSNNSPLHF. The CDR3 nucleotides read TGTGCCGCCGGATCAGGGAGCAATAATTCACCCCTCCACTTT. This sequence joins TRBV28 and TRBJ1-6; D perhaps matches TRBD1 (5 bases). The length of the CDR3 is 14 residues. V lost 11 bases to trimming and J lost 5 bases, with 16 bases between them. The V gene's germline CDR1 is MDHEN and CDR2 SYDVKM.